This TCR beta chain was found in a study of breast tumors, draining lymph nodes, adjacent tissues (dated by TCRdb to 2016 to 2017). Some background on the complete study: TCR beta repertoires were compared across tumor, adjacent nontumor tissue and axillary lymph nodes obtained from breast cancer patients. In human breast cancer, the study set out to evaluate how tumor, surrounding tissue and draining lymph node repertoires relate to one another and whether T cells may move between these sites.

Lymph node samples were obtained from the axillary draining lymph nodes of breast cancer patients. Sequencing used an Illumina HiSeq 2000. Multiplex PCR amplification was used to build the TCR beta chain libraries. The amplified TCR beta chain products were analyzed by high-throughput sequencing. The public reads were reprocessed in TCRdb via fastp at Q25 and MiXCR, keeping in-frame beta chains. Records with the same CDR3 protein are collapsed into one entry carrying the most frequent genes and DNA. This sample comprises 130,000 or so distinct CDR3 sequences, around 24% of them detected only once. The ten most abundant clones make up about 2.6% of the sample. This clonotype was found many times. Its specific antigen is unknown. Within one base of it there is no much larger clone, and no base qualities were kept. Beyond this particular receptor, the publication reports: In luminal-like breast cancer, tumor and nontumor tissue repertoires resembled each other significantly more than in basal-like breast cancer. The data were judged consistent with most tumor T cells deriving from the lymph node and then expanding within tumor tissue. The conclusion that tumor T cells originate in lymph nodes was presented as consistent with a hypothesis rather than as directly demonstrated. T-cell repertoire diversity in tumors was found to be lower than in lymph nodes but higher than in nontumor tissue, and preferential V and J gene usage was observed.

Sequencing input: axillary lymph node tissue. This receptor was taken from a female donor with breast cancer. Some clones in this sample may be carry-over from other donors' samples.

This receptor carries the CDR3 CSFRRRVRVTGELFF. Read as DNA, the sequence is TGCAGTTTCCGACGCCGGGTACGTGTCACCGGGGAGCTGTTTTTT. The receptor chain draws on TRBV20-1 and TRBJ2-2, with the D gene not confidently named. The germline V gene (reference sequence) provides CDR1 DFQATT and CDR2 SNEGSKA. The CDR3 runs 15 residues from the cysteine to the phenylalanine. Only the CDR3 DNA is retained, 45 bases long and in frame from the first base. A distance of 20 bases separates the germline ends of V and J, which lose 8 bases and 4 bases respectively.